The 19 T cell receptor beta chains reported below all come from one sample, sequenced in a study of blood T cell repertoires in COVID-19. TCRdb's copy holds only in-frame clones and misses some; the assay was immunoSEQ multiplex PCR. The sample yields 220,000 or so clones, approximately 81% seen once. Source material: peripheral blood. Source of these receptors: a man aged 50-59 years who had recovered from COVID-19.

The CDR3 protein is CASSLLRGGVRSGSTDTQYF. CDR3 DNA: TGTGCCAGCAGCCTCCTAAGAGGGGGGGTTAGGTCTGGCAGCACAGATACGCAGTATTTT. The chain combines TRBV4-2 with TRBJ2-3; possibly TRBD2 for D (7 bases). V dropped 4 bases and J dropped 0 bases, with 26 bases sitting between them. This CDR3 contains 20 residues. Germline-derived CDR1 and CDR2 are LGHNA and YNFKEQ.

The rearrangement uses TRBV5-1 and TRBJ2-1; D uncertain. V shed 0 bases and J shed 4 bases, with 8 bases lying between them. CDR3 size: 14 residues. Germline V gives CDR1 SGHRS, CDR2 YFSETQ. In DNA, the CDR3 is TGCGCCAGCAGCTTGGAGGTCGGGTACAATGAGCAGTTCTTC. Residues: CASSLEVGYNEQFF.

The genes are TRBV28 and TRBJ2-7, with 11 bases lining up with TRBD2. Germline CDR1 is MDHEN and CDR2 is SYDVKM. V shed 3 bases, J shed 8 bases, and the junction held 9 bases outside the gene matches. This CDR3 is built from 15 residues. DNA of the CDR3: TGTGCCAGCAGTTTTACATCTAGCGGGAGGAGGCAGCAGTACTTC. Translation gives CASSFTSSGRRQQYF.

The CDR3 loop is CASSVRLPGAGYNEQFF. The CDR3 DNA follows: TGTGCCAGCAGTGTCCGTCTCCCGGGAGCGGGTTACAATGAGCAGTTCTTC. This sequence joins TRBV6-1 and TRBJ2-1; D is perhaps TRBD2 (6 bases). Deletions cut 4 bases from V and 4 bases from J, with 20 bases between. Germline V gene lookup returns CDR1 MNHNS and CDR2 SASEGT. The CDR3 sequence is 17 residues long.

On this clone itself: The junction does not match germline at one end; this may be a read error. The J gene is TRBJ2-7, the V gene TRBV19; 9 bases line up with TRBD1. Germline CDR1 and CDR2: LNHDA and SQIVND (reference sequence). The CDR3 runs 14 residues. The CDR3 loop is CASSTRDRDPIRSF. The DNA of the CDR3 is TGTGCCAGTAGTACCCGGGACAGGGACCCCATACGAAGCTTC.

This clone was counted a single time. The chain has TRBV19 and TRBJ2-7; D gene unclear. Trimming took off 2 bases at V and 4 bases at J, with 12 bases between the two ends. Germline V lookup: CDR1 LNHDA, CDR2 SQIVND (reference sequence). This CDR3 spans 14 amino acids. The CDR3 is CASSINDFAYEQYF. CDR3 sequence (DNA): TGTGCCAGTAGTATAAACGATTTCGCGTACGAGCAGTACTTC.

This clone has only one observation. Written as DNA, the CDR3 is TGCGCCAGCAGCCCAACGGGGGGTCAGCCCCAGCATTTT. It specifies CASSPTGGQPQHF. The chain has TRBV5-1 and TRBJ1-5, with D perhaps TRBD1 (5 bases). Per germline, CDR1 SGHRS and CDR2 YFSETQ. V dropped 4 bases and J dropped 6 bases, with 11 bases sitting between them. The CDR3 is 13 amino acids. Full variable domain (outside the CDR3, taken from reference TRBV5-1 and TRBJ1-5): KAGVTQTPRYLIKTRGQQVTLSCSPISGHRSVSWYQQTPGQGLQFLFEYFSETQRNKGNFPGRFSGRQFSNSRSEMNVSTLELGDSALYLCASSPTGGQPQHFGDGTRLSIL.

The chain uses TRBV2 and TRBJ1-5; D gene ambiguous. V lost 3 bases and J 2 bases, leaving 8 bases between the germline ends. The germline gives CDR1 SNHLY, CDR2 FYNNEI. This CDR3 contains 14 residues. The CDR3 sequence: CASSDNYRNQPQHF. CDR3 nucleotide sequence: TGTGCCAGCAGTGACAACTACCGCAATCAGCCCCAGCATTTT.

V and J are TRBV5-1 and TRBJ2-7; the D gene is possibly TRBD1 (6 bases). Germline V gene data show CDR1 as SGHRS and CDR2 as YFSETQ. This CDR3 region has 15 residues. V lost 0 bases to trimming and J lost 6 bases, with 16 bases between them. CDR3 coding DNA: TGCGCCAGCAGCTTGGGTTGGGGGCGCCTCCCCGAGCAGTACTTC. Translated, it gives CASSLGWGRLPEQYF.

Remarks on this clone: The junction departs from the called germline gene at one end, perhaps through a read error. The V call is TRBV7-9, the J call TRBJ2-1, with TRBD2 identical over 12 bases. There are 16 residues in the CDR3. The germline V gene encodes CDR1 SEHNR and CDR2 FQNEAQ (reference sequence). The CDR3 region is CASSLAETSGRDEQFF. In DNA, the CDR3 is TGTGCCAGCAGCCTAGCCGAGACTAGCGGGAGAGATGAGCAGTTCTTC.

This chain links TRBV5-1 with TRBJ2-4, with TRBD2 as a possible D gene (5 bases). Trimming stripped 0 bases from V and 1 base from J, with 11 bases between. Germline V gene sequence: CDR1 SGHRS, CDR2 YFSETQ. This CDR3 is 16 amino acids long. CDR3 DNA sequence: TGCGCCAGCAGCTTGGTTGTTTCGGGGGCCAAAAACATTCAGTACTTC. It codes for CASSLVVSGAKNIQYF. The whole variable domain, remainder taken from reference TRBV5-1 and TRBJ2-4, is KAGVTQTPRYLIKTRGQQVTLSCSPISGHRSVSWYQQTPGQGLQFLFEYFSETQRNKGNFPGRFSGRQFSNSRSEMNVSTLELGDSALYLCASSLVVSGAKNIQYFGAGTRLSVL.

The CDR3 bases are TGCGCCAGCAGCCAAGATAGGACTTACACAGATACGCAGTATTTT. Translating it yields CASSQDRTYTDTQYF. The chain combines TRBV4-1 with TRBJ2-3, with a tentative D call TRBD2 (5 bases). From germline, CDR1 is MGHRA and CDR2 YSYEKL. The CDR3 contains 15 residues. With 0 bases removed from V and 2 bases from J, the gap between germline ends came to 9 bases.

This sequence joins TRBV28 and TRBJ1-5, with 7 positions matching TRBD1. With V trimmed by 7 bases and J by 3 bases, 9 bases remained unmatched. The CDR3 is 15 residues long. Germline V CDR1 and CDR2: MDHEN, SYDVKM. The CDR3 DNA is TGTGCCAGCATCCTAGGAGGGGGCATCAATCAGCCCCAGCATTTT. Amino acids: CASILGGGINQPQHF.

CDR3 residues: CSVSDRQNTEAFF. CDR3 sequence (DNA): TGCAGCGTTTCGGACAGGCAGAACACTGAAGCTTTCTTT. The V call is TRBV29-1, the J call TRBJ1-1, with 7 bases lining up with TRBD1. From germline, CDR1 is SQVTM and CDR2 ANQGSEA. The length of the CDR3 is 13 residues. V lost 5 bases and J lost 1; bases outside the gene matches: 4.

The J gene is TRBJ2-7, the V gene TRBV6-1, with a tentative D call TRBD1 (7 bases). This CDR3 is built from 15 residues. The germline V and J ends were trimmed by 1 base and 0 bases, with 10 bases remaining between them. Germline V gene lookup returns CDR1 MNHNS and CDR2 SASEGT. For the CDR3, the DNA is TGTGCCAGCAGTGAAGGCGGGACAGCCTCCTACGAGCAGTACTTC. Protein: CASSEGGTASYEQYF.

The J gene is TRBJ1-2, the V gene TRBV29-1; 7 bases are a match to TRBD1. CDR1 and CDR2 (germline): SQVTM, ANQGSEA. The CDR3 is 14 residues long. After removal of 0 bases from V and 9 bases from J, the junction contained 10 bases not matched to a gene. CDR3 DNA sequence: TGCAGCGTTGAAGATCGAACAGGGGCCGGAAGCTACACCTTC. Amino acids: CSVEDRTGAGSYTF.

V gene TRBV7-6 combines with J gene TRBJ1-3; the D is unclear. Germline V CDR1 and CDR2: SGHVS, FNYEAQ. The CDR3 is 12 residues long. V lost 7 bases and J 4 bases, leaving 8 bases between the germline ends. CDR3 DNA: TGTGCCAGCACTTCCCAGGGAAACACCATATATTTT. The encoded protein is CASTSQGNTIYF.

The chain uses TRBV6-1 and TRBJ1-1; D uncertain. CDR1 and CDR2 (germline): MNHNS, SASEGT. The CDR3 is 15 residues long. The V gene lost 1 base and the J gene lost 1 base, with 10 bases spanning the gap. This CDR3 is CASSEVYAGNTEAFF. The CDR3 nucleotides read TGTGCCAGCAGTGAAGTTTATGCGGGGAACACTGAAGCTTTCTTT.

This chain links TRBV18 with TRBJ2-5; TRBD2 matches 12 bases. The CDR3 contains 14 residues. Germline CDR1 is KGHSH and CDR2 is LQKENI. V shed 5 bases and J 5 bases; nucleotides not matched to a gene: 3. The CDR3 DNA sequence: TGTGCCAGCTCAGGACTAGCGGGGCCGGAGACCCAGTACTTC. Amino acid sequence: CASSGLAGPETQYF.